These T cell receptor beta chains were read from a single sample in a study of blood T cell repertoires in COVID-19. Sequencing was performed with immunoSEQ multiplex PCR; in TCRdb, only in-frame clones are kept and a portion is missing. The table shows some 150,000 clones, with around 86% occurring only once. What was sequenced was peripheral blood. The source is a man in his sixties or seventies with acute or convalescent COVID-19. CDR3s include the opening cysteine and the closing phenylalanine or tryptophan. A D gene is named only where the DNA matches it firmly. The size of a clone is reported for some rows only, either as once, few or many, or as a class for expanded clones.

j_call clone_size d_call v_call cdr3_length cdr3_nt cdr3_aa
TRBJ2-1 . . TRBV4-3 13 TGCGCCAGCAGCCAAGATCTGCGGTGGGGCAAGTTCTTC CASSQDLRWGKFF
TRBJ2-5 . TRBD1 TRBV2 13 TGTGCCAGCAGGAGGGACAGCCAAGAGACCCAGTACTTC CASRRDSQETQYF
TRBJ2-3 . TRBD2 TRBV13 19 TGTGCCAGCAGCTCCCCCTATTCTCTAGCGGGAGGGCCAACAGATACGCAGTATTTT CASSSPYSLAGGPTDTQYF
TRBJ2-3 . TRBD2 TRBV5-4 14 TGTGCCAGCAGGGGGGAGGGCTACACAGATACGCAGTATTTT CASRGEGYTDTQYF
TRBJ2-1 . . TRBV21-1 16 . CASSKVASGTYNEQFF
TRBJ2-3 . . TRBV14 12 TGTGCCAGCAGCCCTACTAGAGATACGCAGTATTTT CASSPTRDTQYF
TRBJ2-1 once . TRBV18 15 TGTGCCAGCTCACCACACAGGGAAACCTACAATGAGCAGTTCTTC CASSPHRETYNEQFF
TRBJ2-1 . . TRBV11-2 13 TGTGCCAGCAGCTTAGCAGGGGTCGGTGAGCAGTTCTTC CASSLAGVGEQFF
TRBJ1-2 . TRBD1 TRBV19 18 TGTGCCAGTAGTATGGAGAGAGTTGGGACAGGGCTGTCCTATGGCTACACCTTC CASSMERVGTGLSYGYTF
TRBJ1-2 . . TRBV6-6 14 TGTGCCAGCAGTCCACCGGGACAAGGTGTTGGCTGCGCCTTC CASSPPGQGVGCAF
TRBJ2-6 . . TRBV7-2 15 TGTGCCAGCAGCTACCGGGGCTCTGGGGCCAACGTCCTGACTTTC CASSYRGSGANVLTF
TRBJ2-1 . TRBD1 TRBV5-1 16 TGCGCCAGCAGCTTGGGTTCCAGGGGGTCCTACAATGAGCAGTTCTTC CASSLGSRGSYNEQFF
TRBJ2-3 . . TRBV4-2 14 TGTGCCAGCAGCCGGGACTTGGCCACAGATACGCAGTATTTT CASSRDLATDTQYF
TRBJ2-3 . TRBD2 TRBV18 16 TGTGCCAGCTCACCACGGACTAGCTCAAGCACAGATACGCAGTATTTT CASSPRTSSSTDTQYF
TRBJ2-7 . TRBD2 TRBV6-5 14 TGTGCCAGCATAAGCGGGAGAGGTATCTACGAGCAGTACTTC CASISGRGIYEQYF
TRBJ1-2 . . TRBV6-2/TRBV6-3 14 TGTGCCAGCAGTCCATCGCCAGGCAACTATGGCTACACCTTC CASSPSPGNYGYTF
TRBJ2-5 . . TRBV28 13 TGTGCCAGCATGGGGGGGCTAGAAGAGACCCAGTACTTC CASMGGLEETQYF
TRBJ1-6 few . TRBV10-3 14 TGTGCCATCAGGTCCCTAGCCGGTAATTCACCCCTCCACTTT CAIRSLAGNSPLHF